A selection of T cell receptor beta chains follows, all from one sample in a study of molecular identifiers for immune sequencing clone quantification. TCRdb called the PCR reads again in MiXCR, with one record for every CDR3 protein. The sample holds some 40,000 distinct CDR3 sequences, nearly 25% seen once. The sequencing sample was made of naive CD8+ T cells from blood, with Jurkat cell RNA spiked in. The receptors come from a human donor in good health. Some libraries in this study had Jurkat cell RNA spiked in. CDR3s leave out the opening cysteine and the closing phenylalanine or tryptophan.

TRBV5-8,ASSLGTGPTDTQC
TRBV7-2,ASSSDSSSYEQY
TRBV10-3,AISELELRAQETQY
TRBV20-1,SARGPGTATTNEKLF